This record looks at one T cell receptor beta chain sequence and its context. This entry belongs to a study of preoperative IRX-2 immunotherapy in early breast cancer. Treatment specified: preoperative locoregional IRX-2 cytokine immunotherapy. This phase Ib study tested locoregional IRX-2 cytokine immunotherapy given before surgery. Produced via immunoSEQ multiplex PCR; TCRdb's table is partial and in-frame only. The sample has around 30,000 clones; over 75% are singletons. CDR1 and CDR2 (germline): MDHEN, SYDVKM. V lost 5 bases and J 2 bases, leaving 15 bases between the germline ends. This CDR3 has 15 residues.

This rearrangement joins TRBV28 to TRBJ1-1; D unresolved. The source is a human donor with breast cancer. This material was acquired from a patient treated with IRX-2 immunotherapy. In DNA, the CDR3 is TGTGCCAGCAGTCCTCTCTTTGGACCAAACACTGAAGCTTTCTTT. It encodes CASSPLFGPNTEAFF.